Shown below are 7 T cell receptor beta chains from a single sample sequenced in a study of blood T cell repertoires in COVID-19. Profiling relied on immunoSEQ multiplex PCR, and the TCRdb table lists in-frame clones only, not all of them. This table has about 100,000 clones, 60% to 85% appearing once. Sequenced: peripheral blood. Receptors originate from a woman at least 80 years old with active or convalescent COVID-19.

This chain links TRBV6-5 with TRBJ2-7, with 8 bases identical to TRBD1. The junction had 11 bases not matched to a gene; V was cut back by 5 bases and J by 5 bases. Germline values: CDR1 MNHEY, CDR2 SVGAGI. The CDR3 sequence is 15 residues long. The CDR3 DNA reads as TGTGCCAGCAGTAACGCTCGACAGGGGTGGAACGAGCAGTACTTC. It codes for CASSNARQGWNEQYF.

The V call is TRBV23-1, the J call TRBJ2-7, with 9 bases aligning to TRBD2. TRBV23-1 is classed as an ORF, of uncertain function. The CDR3 runs 18 residues. With 0 bases clipped from V and 2 bases from J, the junction kept 11 bases outside the gene matches. The CDR3 nucleotides read TGCGCCAGCAGTCAATCCGCCGAACAGGGCGGGAGGGCCTACGAGCAGTACTTC. Its translation is CASSQSAEQGGRAYEQYF.

This chain links TRBV6-6 with TRBJ1-5; no clear D. Trimming left V 5 bases short and J 5 bases short, with 13 bases between. This CDR3 is 14 amino acids long. Germline assignment: CDR1 MNHNY and CDR2 SVGAGI (reference sequence). The CDR3 sequence: CASSPRTSDQPQHF. The CDR3 bases are TGTGCCAGCAGTCCCAGAACCAGTGATCAGCCCCAGCATTTT.

The chain is built from TRBV6-1 and TRBJ2-4; weak D call: TRBD2 (6 bases). V lost 4 bases to trimming and J lost 8 bases, with 27 bases between them. There are 18 residues in the CDR3. CDR1 and CDR2 (germline): MNHNS, SASEGT. The CDR3 coding sequence is TGTGCCAGCAGTGGCGTATCCGGGGGAAGGAGAGGTGGAGACATTCAGTACTTC. Residues: CASSGVSGGRRGGDIQYF.

The chain is built from TRBV14 and TRBJ1-3; 9 positions match TRBD1. Trimming cost V 2 bases and J 4 bases; bases outside gene matches: 6. This CDR3 has 16 residues. Germline loops: CDR1 SGHDN, CDR2 FVKESK. The CDR3 protein is CASSQTDRGDGNTIYF. The CDR3 DNA follows: TGTGCCAGCAGCCAAACGGACAGGGGAGACGGAAACACCATATATTTT. Variable domain in full (rest from reference TRBV14 and TRBJ1-3): EAGVTQFPSHSVIEKGQTVTLRCDPISGHDNLYWYRRVMGKEIKFLLHFVKESKQDESGMPNNRFLAERTGGTYSTLKVQPAELEDSGVYFCASSQTDRGDGNTIYFGEGSWLTVV.

The rearrangement links TRBV9 to TRBJ2-7; possibly TRBD2 for D (6 bases). V dropped 0 bases and J dropped 0 bases, with 10 bases sitting between them. The CDR3 spans 15 residues. CDR1 is SGDLS and CDR2 is YYNGEE in the germline V gene. The CDR3 DNA reads TGTGCCAGCAGCGTAGCGGGGGAGATCTCCTACGAGCAGTACTTC. Translated: CASSVAGEISYEQYF.

Here the CDR3 reads CASSLDAGAYEQYF. The DNA of the CDR3 is TGTGCCAGCAGCTTGGATGCGGGGGCCTACGAGCAGTACTTC. V is TRBV5-4 and J is TRBJ2-7, with 7 bases fitting TRBD2. Germline CDR1 reads SGHNT; CDR2 reads YYREEE (reference sequence). The J segment lost 2 bases and the V segment lost 0 bases, leaving 2 bases of the junction unmatched. This CDR3 has 14 residues.